The 20 T cell receptor beta chains listed next were all sequenced from one sample in a study of T cell changes during pregnancy in multiple sclerosis. Generated by immunoSEQ multiplex PCR, the TCRdb table keeps only in-frame clones and is missing some. The sample shows tens of thousands of clones, 90% to 95% of them seen only once. This sample comprised CD4+ T cells from peripheral blood mononuclear cells, obtained in the second trimester of pregnancy. These receptors were obtained from a female donor with multiple sclerosis, enrolled in a pregnancy study.

The chain uses TRBV4-2 and TRBJ2-7; D is perhaps TRBD1 (6 bases). The CDR3 loop spans 16 amino acids. V was clipped by 0 bases and J by 6 bases, with 18 bases between them. CDR1 LGHNA and CDR2 YNFKEQ come from the germline V gene. CDR3 protein: CASSQDTSFLGGEQYF. The CDR3 DNA reads TGTGCCAGCAGCCAAGATACGAGTTTCCTAGGGGGCGAGCAGTACTTC.

This clone occurred a few times. The chain employs TRBV4-3 and TRBJ2-2; 8 bases are a match to TRBD1. V gave up 6 bases and J gave up 3 bases; unmatched junction bases: 6. The CDR3 sequence is 15 residues long. CDR1 and CDR2 (germline): LGHNA, YSLEER. In nucleotides, the CDR3 is TGCGCCAGCAGGCTGACGGACAGGGACACCGGGGAGCTGTTTTTT. It specifies CASRLTDRDTGELFF.

The chain uses TRBV27 and TRBJ2-5, with 13 bases identical to TRBD2. Looked up from germline, CDR1 is MNHEY and CDR2 is SMNVEV (reference sequence). This CDR3 spans 17 amino acids. J gave up 5 bases and V 5 bases, and 11 bases lay outside the gene matches. The CDR3 coding sequence is TGTGCCAGCAGTCCAACTAGCGGGAGGGCCGGTTGGGAGACCCAGTACTTC. Amino acid sequence: CASSPTSGRAGWETQYF.

The CDR3 here is CASSVGPGQGADTQYF. CDR3 in DNA: TGTGCCAGCAGCGTAGGTCCGGGACAGGGGGCAGATACGCAGTATTTT. The J gene is TRBJ2-3, the V gene TRBV9, with 11 bases aligning to TRBD1. Germline-derived CDR1 and CDR2 are SGDLS and YYNGEE. J lost 4 bases, V lost 0 bases, and 4 bases had no gene match. The CDR3 is 16 residues long.

This clone was recorded once. The chain links TRBV14 to TRBJ1-5; TRBD1 is a possible D gene (5 bases). Deletions cut 1 base from V and 4 bases from J, with 11 bases between. CDR1 is SGHDN and CDR2 is FVKESK in the germline V gene. The length of the CDR3 is 15 residues. In DNA form, the CDR3 reads TGTGCCAGCAGCCAAGGGGGGGGAAGGAATCAGCCCCAGCATTTT. Encoded protein: CASSQGGGRNQPQHF.

The CDR3 is CASLGDPTNEQFF. For the CDR3, the DNA is TGTGCCAGCCTTGGAGATCCCACCAATGAGCAGTTCTTC. The chain combines TRBV7-9 with TRBJ2-1; the D is unclear. The V gene lost 8 bases and the J gene lost 6 bases, with 14 bases spanning the gap. Germline assignment: CDR1 SEHNR and CDR2 FQNEAQ (reference sequence). This CDR3 comprises 13 residues.

For the CDR3, the DNA is TGTGCCAGCAGTTTATCGGGCGGCCTAGCGGGGGACTACAATGAGCAGTTCTTC. As protein: CASSLSGGLAGDYNEQFF. J is TRBJ2-1 and V is TRBV27; 10 bases fit TRBD2. Germline lookup yields CDR1 MNHEY and CDR2 SMNVEV (reference sequence). The CDR3 has 18 residues. V dropped 0 bases and J dropped 3; count of bases not matched to a gene: 8.

V gene TRBV5-1 combines with J gene TRBJ2-7, with 11 bases aligning to TRBD2. The V gene's germline CDR1 is SGHRS and CDR2 YFSETQ. The CDR3 loop spans 15 amino acids. The V gene end was trimmed by 4 bases and the J gene end by 2 bases; junction bases not matched to a gene: 5. CDR3 amino acids: CASSPGTSGPYEQYF. DNA of the CDR3: TGCGCCAGCAGCCCTGGGACTAGCGGCCCCTACGAGCAGTACTTC.

The chain carries TRBV27 and TRBJ2-7; D is unclear. The germline V gene has CDR1 MNHEY and CDR2 SMNVEV (reference sequence). Deletions cut 3 bases from V and 3 bases from J, with 12 bases between. The CDR3 contains 14 residues. The CDR3 DNA follows: TGTGCCAGCAGTTTGACAATTCCTGTCTACGAGCAGTACTTC. This encodes CASSLTIPVYEQYF.

This rearrangement joins TRBV10-3 to TRBJ2-1; 8 positions match TRBD1. V lost 6 bases to trimming and J lost 13 bases; unmatched junction nucleotides: 11. The CDR3 runs 13 residues. CDR1 is ENHRY, CDR2 SYGVKD, per germline. The CDR3 protein is CAIREGQAGFQFF. The CDR3 region has the DNA TGTGCCATCAGGGAGGGACAGGCGGGATTCCAGTTCTTC.

V gene TRBV27 combines with J gene TRBJ1-5; D gene ambiguous. V dropped 0 bases and J dropped 5 bases, with 5 bases sitting between them. The CDR3 length is 13 residues. The V gene's germline CDR1 is MNHEY and CDR2 SMNVEV (reference sequence). The CDR3 nucleotides read TGTGCCAGCAGTTTATCACATCATCAGCCCCAGCATTTT. As protein: CASSLSHHQPQHF.

The chain employs TRBV6-1 and TRBJ2-7; no clear D. CDR1 and CDR2 from the germline V gene are MNHNS and SASEGT. V gave up 10 bases and J gave up 6 bases, with 10 bases separating them. This CDR3 region has 10 residues. CDR3 nucleotides: TGTGCCACGCAACAAAGCGAGCAGTACTTC. It encodes CATQQSEQYF.

This clone has just one count. The rearrangement links TRBV10-3 to TRBJ2-7; 10 bases agree with TRBD1. CDR1 and CDR2 (germline): ENHRY, SYGVKD. CDR3 length equals 15 residues. The V gene end was trimmed by 4 bases and the J gene end by 1 base; junction bases not matched to a gene: 4. The CDR3 sequence: CAISGEDRGSYEQYF. CDR3 bases: TGTGCCATCAGTGGGGAGGACAGGGGGTCCTACGAGCAGTACTTC.

The rearrangement uses TRBV9 and TRBJ1-2; 11 bases fit TRBD1. CDR1 is SGDLS and CDR2 is YYNGEE in the germline V gene. Losses at the gene ends were 2 bases for V and 7 bases for J; bases not matched to a gene: 7. The length of the CDR3 is 15 residues. CDR3 nucleotides: TGTGCCAGCAGCGTCGGACAGGGGGCGGCCTCTGGCTACACCTTC. This sequence encodes CASSVGQGAASGYTF.

The J gene is TRBJ2-1, the V gene TRBV4-3, with 8 bases aligning to TRBD2. V lost 1 base and J lost 3; bases outside the gene matches: 14. CDR1 LGHNA and CDR2 YSLEER come from the germline V gene. The CDR3 length is 19 residues. The CDR3 sequence is CASSQGPKLADLLYNEQFF. The CDR3 DNA reads as TGCGCCAGCAGCCAAGGACCCAAACTAGCGGACTTACTCTACAATGAGCAGTTCTTC.

The rearrangement joins TRBV30 to TRBJ2-3, with D hard to call. The ends were cut back, 5 bases at V and 7 bases at J, with 16 bases in the middle. Germline assignment: CDR1 GTSNPN and CDR2 SVGIG (reference sequence). This CDR3 is built from 13 residues. The CDR3 DNA reads as TGTGCCTGGCTACCCAGAGGTGTGAATACGCAGTATTTT. This encodes CAWLPRGVNTQYF.

There are a few counts of this clone. The gene calls are TRBV25-1 and TRBJ2-1, with D possibly matching TRBD2 (6 bases). Trimming left V 3 bases short and J 6 bases short, with 12 bases between. This CDR3 contains 14 residues. Germline assignment: CDR1 MGHDK and CDR2 SYGVNS. CDR3 in amino acids: CASSDRKLANEQFF. For the CDR3, the DNA is TGTGCCAGCAGTGACCGCAAACTAGCCAATGAGCAGTTCTTC.

The rearrangement joins TRBV9 to TRBJ2-6; the match to TRBD2 covers 8 bases. CDR1 is SGDLS and CDR2 is YYNGEE in the germline V gene. The CDR3 length is 17 residues. J gave up 4 bases and V 0 bases, and 6 bases lay outside the gene matches. The CDR3 loop reads CASSVEIAGRGANVLTF. CDR3 in DNA: TGTGCCAGCAGCGTAGAGATAGCGGGAAGGGGGGCCAACGTCCTGACTTTC.

V and J are TRBV7-9 and TRBJ1-1; 11 nucleotides agree with TRBD1. The CDR3 has 14 residues. V shed 2 bases and J 11 bases; nucleotides not matched to a gene: 7. Germline CDR1 and CDR2: SEHNR and FQNEAQ (reference sequence). The CDR3 region has the DNA TGTGCCAGCAGCTTAACTGGGACAGGGGGTGATGCTTTCTTT. Translation gives CASSLTGTGGDAFF. The entire variable domain, with the rest obtained from reference TRBV7-9 and TRBJ1-1, is as follows: DTGVSQNPRHKITKRGQNVTFRCDPISEHNRLYWYRQTLGQGPEFLTYFQNEAQLEKSRLLSDRFSAERPKGSFSTLEIQRTEQGDSAMYLCASSLTGTGGDAFFGQGTRLTVV.

The chain combines TRBV7-2 with TRBJ2-5; TRBD2 matches 7 bases. CDR1 is SGHTA and CDR2 is FQGNSA in the germline V gene. The CDR3 is 15 residues long. V gave up 4 bases and J gave up 5 bases; unmatched junction bases: 10. In nucleotides, the CDR3 is TGTGCCAGCAGCTCCTACAGACTAGCTGGGGAGACCCAGTACTTC. It translates to CASSSYRLAGETQYF.